The 2 T cell receptor beta chains presented below share a single source sample, sequenced in a study of CD8 T cells in Susac syndrome. Reverse transcription of about 0.45 to 1 ug RNA was performed with random hexamers. Each CDR3 protein is one row after TCRdb ran MiXCR on the immunoSEQ multiplex PCR reads. Here the sample spans about 120,000 distinct CDR3 sequences, around 96% being singletons. The material sequenced was CD4+ T cells from PBMCs. Source of these receptors: a human donor with Susac syndrome.

This clonotype was recorded only once. The chain carries TRBV9 and TRBJ1-4; D is unresolved. This CDR3 has 15 residues. From germline, CDR1 is SGDLS and CDR2 YYNGEE. The ends were cut back, 0 bases at V and 2 bases at J, with 8 bases in the middle. CDR3 region: CASSVDPGTNEKLFF. The CDR3 DNA follows: TGTGCCAGCAGCGTAGATCCGGGCACTAATGAAAAACTGTTTTTT. Based on the CDR3 plus reference TRBV9 and TRBJ1-4, the full variable domain is DSGVTQTPKHLITATGQRVTLRCSPRSGDLSVYWYQQSLDQGLQFLIQYYNGEERAKGNILERFSAQQFPDLHSELNLSSLELGDSALYFCASSVDPGTNEKLFFGSGTQLSVL.

The chain employs TRBV28 and TRBJ2-6; D might be TRBD1 (6 bases). Germline CDR1 reads MDHEN; CDR2 reads SYDVKM. This CDR3 is built from 15 residues. V was clipped by 4 bases and J by 4 bases, with 11 bases between them. The CDR3 nucleotides are TGTGCCAGCAGTTCCACAGGGACCGGGGCCAACGTCCTGACTTTC. Translation: CASSSTGTGANVLTF.